This T cell receptor beta chain was profiled in a study of CD8 T cells in ankylosing spondylitis (TCRdb year 2017). The study in broad terms: The study profiled T cell receptor beta repertoires in healthy donors and ankylosing spondylitis patients to find disease-linked TCR variants. In total, the full study cohort was made up of over a hundred healthy donors and about two dozen ankylosing spondylitis patients. Peripheral blood was sampled, and synovial fluid was also collected from ankylosing spondylitis patients.

CDR1 LGHNA and CDR2 YNFKEQ were looked up in the germline V gene. Trimming removed 0 bases from V and 0 bases from J, leaving 3 bases between the germline ends. There are 14 amino acids in the CDR3, from cysteine to phenylalanine inclusive. The retained sequence is limited to the CDR3, 42 bases, with the frame set at the first base. Sequencing was performed on an Illumina HiSeq 2500. TCR beta libraries were prepared by quantitative 5'-RACE with molecular barcodes. The authors' pipeline ran thus. Disease-linked TCR variants were identified with a new computational method built on a probabilistic model of VDJ rearrangement. TCRdb reanalyzed the raw reads on its own, using fastp at Q25 for trimming and MiXCR for clone calling, and kept in-frame beta chains. Identical CDR3 proteins give one entry, which carries the most common genes and DNA. TCRdb's processing, not the authors' own work, is the source of the V and J calls. The sample contains 200,000 to 250,000 distinct CDR3 sequences, 5.5% to 7.5% of them found a single time. The ten largest clones capture around 14% of the sample.

Beyond this particular receptor, the publication reports: The disease-linked clones were reported to be significantly enriched in matched synovial fluid samples from ankylosing spondylitis patients. A TCR beta motif of several highly homologous amino acid variants appeared characteristic of blood from ankylosing spondylitis patients. Some of the motif variants had been reported before in the synovial fluid and blood of reactive arthritis patients, a finding that suggests common disease-initiation mechanisms. A CD8+ phenotype was shown by the disease-linked clones, which were found at relatively low frequencies in peripheral blood.

This clonotype was seen repeatedly, ten times or more. Its antigen is not yet known. Per-base quality was not reported, and no clone a single base away is much larger than it. The TCR originated in a male donor with ankylosing spondylitis. The sequenced material came from blood, either unsorted or a sorted T cell fraction (not recorded which). Recombination linked TRBV4-2 to TRBJ1-5; a confident D gene designation cannot be given. The CDR3 in this case is CASSQEASNQPQHF. The DNA sequence follows: TGTGCCAGCAGCCAAGAAGCTAGCAATCAGCCCCAGCATTTT.